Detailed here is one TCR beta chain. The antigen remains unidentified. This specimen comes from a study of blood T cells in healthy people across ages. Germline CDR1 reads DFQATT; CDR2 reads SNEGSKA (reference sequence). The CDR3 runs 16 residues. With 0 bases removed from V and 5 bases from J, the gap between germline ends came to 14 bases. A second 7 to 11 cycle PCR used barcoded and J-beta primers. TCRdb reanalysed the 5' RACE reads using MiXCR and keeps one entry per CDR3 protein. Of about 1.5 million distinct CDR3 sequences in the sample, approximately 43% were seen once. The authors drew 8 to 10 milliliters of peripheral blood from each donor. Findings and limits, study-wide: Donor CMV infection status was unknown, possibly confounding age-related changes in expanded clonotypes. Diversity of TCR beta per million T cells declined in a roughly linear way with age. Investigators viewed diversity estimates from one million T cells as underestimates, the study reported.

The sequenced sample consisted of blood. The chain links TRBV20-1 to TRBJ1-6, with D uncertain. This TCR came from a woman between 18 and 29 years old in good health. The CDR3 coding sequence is TGCAGTGCTAGAGATTTATGGACCGGAGATAATTCACCCCTCCACTTT. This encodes CSARDLWTGDNSPLHF.